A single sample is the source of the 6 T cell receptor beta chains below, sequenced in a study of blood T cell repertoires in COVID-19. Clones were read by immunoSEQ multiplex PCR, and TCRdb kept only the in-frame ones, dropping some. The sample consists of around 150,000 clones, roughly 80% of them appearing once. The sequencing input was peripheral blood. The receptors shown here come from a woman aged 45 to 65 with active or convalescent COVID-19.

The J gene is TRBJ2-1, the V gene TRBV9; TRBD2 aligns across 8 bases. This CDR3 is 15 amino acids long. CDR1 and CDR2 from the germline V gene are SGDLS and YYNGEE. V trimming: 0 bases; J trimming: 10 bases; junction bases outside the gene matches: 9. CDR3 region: CASSVAGTSGREQFF. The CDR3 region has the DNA TGTGCCAGCAGCGTAGCCGGGACTAGTGGCCGGGAGCAGTTCTTC.

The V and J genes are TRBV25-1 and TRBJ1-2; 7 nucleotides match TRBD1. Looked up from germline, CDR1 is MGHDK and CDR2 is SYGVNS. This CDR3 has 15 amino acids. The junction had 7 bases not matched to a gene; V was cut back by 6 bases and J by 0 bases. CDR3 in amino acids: CASSAGTATNYGYTF. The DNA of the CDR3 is TGTGCCAGCAGCGCCGGGACAGCAACTAACTATGGCTACACCTTC.

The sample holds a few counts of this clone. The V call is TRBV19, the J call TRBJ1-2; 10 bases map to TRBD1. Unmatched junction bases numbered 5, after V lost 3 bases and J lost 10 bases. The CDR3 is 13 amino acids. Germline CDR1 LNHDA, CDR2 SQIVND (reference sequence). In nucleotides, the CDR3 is TGTGCCAGTAGTATCTCCGGGACAGGGGTCTACACCTTC. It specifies CASSISGTGVYTF.

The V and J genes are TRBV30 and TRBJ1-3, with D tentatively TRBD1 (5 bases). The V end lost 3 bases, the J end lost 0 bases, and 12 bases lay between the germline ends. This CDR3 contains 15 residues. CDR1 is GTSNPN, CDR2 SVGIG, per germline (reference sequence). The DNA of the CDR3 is TGTGCCTGGAGCGGGGGTAAGGGCTCTGGAAACACCATATATTTT. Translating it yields CAWSGGKGSGNTIYF.

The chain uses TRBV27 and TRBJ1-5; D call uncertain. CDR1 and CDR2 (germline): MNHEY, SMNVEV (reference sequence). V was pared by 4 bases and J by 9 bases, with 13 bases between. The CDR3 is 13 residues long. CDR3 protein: CASSSEGARPQHF. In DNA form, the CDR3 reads TGTGCCAGCAGTTCAGAGGGCGCGAGGCCCCAGCATTTT.

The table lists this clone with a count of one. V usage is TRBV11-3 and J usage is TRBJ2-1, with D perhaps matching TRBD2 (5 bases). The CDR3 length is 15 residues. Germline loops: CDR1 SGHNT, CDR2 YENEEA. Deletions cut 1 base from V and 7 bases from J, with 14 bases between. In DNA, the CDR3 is TGTGCCAGCAGCTTAGTGAGCGGTCTCGGAAATGAGCAGTTCTTC. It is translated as CASSLVSGLGNEQFF.